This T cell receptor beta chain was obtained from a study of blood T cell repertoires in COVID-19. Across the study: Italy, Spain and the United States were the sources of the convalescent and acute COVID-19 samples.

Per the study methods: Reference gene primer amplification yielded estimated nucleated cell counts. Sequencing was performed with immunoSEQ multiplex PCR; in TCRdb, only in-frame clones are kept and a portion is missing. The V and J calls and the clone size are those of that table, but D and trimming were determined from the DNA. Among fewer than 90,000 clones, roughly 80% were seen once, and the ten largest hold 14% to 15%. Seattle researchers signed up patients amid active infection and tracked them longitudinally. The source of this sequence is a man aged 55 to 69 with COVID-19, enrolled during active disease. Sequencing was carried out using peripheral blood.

CDR3 region: CASSTQRGTDTQYF. For the CDR3, the DNA is TGTGCCAGCAGTACCCAGCGGGGCACAGATACGCAGTATTTT. V gene TRBV28 combines with J gene TRBJ2-3; D possibly corresponds to TRBD2 (6 bases). V lost 5 bases to trimming and J lost 1 base, with 10 bases between them. This CDR3 is 14 amino acids long. The germline V gene has CDR1 MDHEN and CDR2 SYDVKM. Full variable domain (missing parts from reference TRBV28 and TRBJ2-3): DVKVTQSSRYLVKRTGEKVFLECVQDMDHENMFWYRQDPGLGLRLIYFSYDVKMKEKGDIPEGYSVSREKKERFSLILESASTNQTSMYLCASSTQRGTDTQYFGPGTRLTVL.